Below are 23 T cell receptor beta chains sequenced from a single sample in a study of control samples from healthy donors and cancer patients (TCRdb year 2020). Libraries were built with the immunoSEQ multiplex PCR assay. This is the immuneACCESS table as TCRdb keeps it, with only in-frame sequences that have V and J called. A part of the clones is gone; compared with another copy, unresolved V genes explain less than half, and the rest is unexplained. The sample table contains 65,000 to 85,000 clones; only one count was recorded for around 86% of them. The ten most abundant clones make up 9.5% of the sample. Sample: PBMCs. The receptors shown here come from a woman between 50 and 59 years old with colorectal cancer.

The rearrangement joins TRBV6-2 or TRBV6-3 to TRBJ2-7; the match to TRBD1 covers 7 bases. The CDR3 covers 16 residues. The V gene's germline CDR1 is MNHEY and CDR2 SVGEGT. J lost 0 bases, V lost 5 bases, and 10 bases had no gene match. The CDR3, as DNA: TGTGCCAGCAGTCGCGATCCGGACAGGAGCTCCTACGAGCAGTACGTC. Its translation is CASSRDPDRSSYEQYV.

The chain links TRBV7-3 to TRBJ2-3, with D unresolved. Deletions cut 0 bases from V and 0 bases from J, with 7 bases between. CDR1 and CDR2 (germline): SGHTA, FQGTGA. This CDR3 is 15 amino acids long. This CDR3 is CASSLTSESTDTQYF. The CDR3 DNA follows: TGTGCCAGCAGCTTAACTTCCGAAAGCACAGATACGCAGTATTTT.

The chain has TRBV19 and TRBJ2-2; no clear D gene. This CDR3 contains 15 residues. V lost 3 bases to trimming and J lost 4 bases, with 12 bases between them. CDR1 and CDR2 from the germline V gene are LNHDA and SQIVND (reference sequence). The CDR3 DNA follows: TGTGCCAGTAGTATCCGCAGTCTTGGCACCGGGGAGCTGTTTTTT. This encodes CASSIRSLGTGELFF.

The gene calls are TRBV2 and TRBJ1-6; D is unclear. CDR1 SNHLY and CDR2 FYNNEI come from the germline V gene. This CDR3 spans 14 amino acids. Trimming left V 4 bases short and J 7 bases short, with 11 bases between. CDR3 amino acids: CASSAGVPNSPLHF. For the CDR3, the DNA is TGTGCCAGCAGTGCCGGGGTACCCAATTCACCCCTCCACTTT.

The CDR3 region is CASSLLAGGLQETQYF. The CDR3 DNA reads as TGTGCCAGCAGCCTATTAGCGGGGGGTCTCCAAGAGACCCAGTACTTC. V gene TRBV7-2 combines with J gene TRBJ2-5; 10 positions match TRBD2. CDR3 size: 16 residues. V lost 5 bases, J lost 1 base, and 7 bases stayed unmatched. Looked up from germline, CDR1 is SGHTA and CDR2 is FQGNSA.

CDR3 DNA: TGCGCCAGCAGCCCGGGACAATCACAGGAGACCCAGTACTTC. This sequence encodes CASSPGQSQETQYF. This chain joins TRBV5-1 and TRBJ2-5; maybe TRBD1 (6 bases). Germline CDR1 and CDR2: SGHRS and YFSETQ. Trimming pared 4 bases from V and 5 bases from J, leaving 15 bases between. The CDR3 is 14 amino acids.

The rearrangement joins TRBV3-1 (or the pseudogene TRBV3-2) to TRBJ1-1; D not certain. The CDR3 runs to 11 residues. The V gene's germline CDR1 is LGHDT and CDR2 YNNKEL (reference sequence). V dropped 3 bases and J dropped 4 bases, with 3 bases sitting between them. The CDR3 protein is CASSHTTEAFF. DNA of the CDR3: TGTGCCAGCAGCCATACCACTGAAGCTTTCTTT.

The chain couples TRBV4-2 to TRBJ2-2; possibly TRBD1 for D (6 bases). Germline V gene lookup returns CDR1 LGHNA and CDR2 YNFKEQ. The germline V and J ends were trimmed by 1 base and 1 base, with 7 bases remaining between them. CDR3 length equals 15 residues. CDR3 loop: CASSQGDKNTGELFF. CDR3 sequence (DNA): TGTGCCAGCAGCCAAGGGGACAAGAACACCGGGGAGCTGTTTTTT.

The rearrangement joins TRBV18 to TRBJ2-2; D gene ambiguous. Germline CDR1 is KGHSH and CDR2 is LQKENI. V was trimmed by 4 bases and J by 5 bases, leaving 8 bases between them. The CDR3 has 13 residues. This CDR3 reads CASSLVETGELFF. The CDR3 DNA reads TGTGCCAGCTCACTGGTTGAGACCGGGGAGCTGTTTTTT.

The rearrangement joins TRBV19 to TRBJ1-5, with D possibly matching TRBD1 (5 bases). Germline loops: CDR1 LNHDA, CDR2 SQIVND (reference sequence). The CDR3 covers 13 residues. V was shortened by 3 bases and J by 5 bases, with 8 bases between the two germline ends. CDR3 sequence reads: CASSIDSDQPQHF. CDR3 nucleotide sequence: TGTGCCAGTAGTATCGACAGCGATCAGCCCCAGCATTTT.

The J gene is TRBJ1-3, the V gene TRBV4-1; possibly TRBD1 for D (6 bases). Germline CDR1 MGHRA, CDR2 YSYEKL. Trimming removed 4 bases from V and 0 bases from J, with 7 bases in between. The CDR3 has 14 amino acids. The CDR3 DNA sequence: TGCGCCAGCAGCCCACAGGGCTCTGGAAACACCATATATTTT. Residues: CASSPQGSGNTIYF.

This chain connects TRBV15 to TRBJ1-3, with unresolved D. The CDR3 spans 15 residues. V was trimmed by 4 bases and J by 1 base, leaving 11 bases between them. Germline CDR1 LNHNV, CDR2 YYDKDF (reference sequence). The CDR3 DNA follows: TGTGCCACCAGCACAAACACCGGTTCTGGAAACACCATATATTTT. Translated: CATSTNTGSGNTIYF.

The rearrangement links TRBV9 to TRBJ2-5, with 7 bases matching TRBD1. Germline CDR1 reads SGDLS; CDR2 reads YYNGEE. The V gene end was trimmed by 1 base and the J gene end by 4 bases; junction bases not matched to a gene: 4. The CDR3 has 14 amino acids. For the CDR3, the DNA is TGTGCCAGCAGCGTACGGACAGGAGGAGAGACCCAGTACTTC. Residues: CASSVRTGGETQYF.

CDR3 DNA sequence: TGTGCCAGCAGTGAATGGCCAGGCCAAGGCTACACCTTC. Amino acids: CASSEWPGQGYTF. The genes are TRBV6-1 and TRBJ1-2; unclear D gene. This CDR3 has 13 residues. V was clipped by 2 bases and J by 8 bases, with 12 bases between them. Germline-derived CDR1 and CDR2 are MNHNS and SASEGT.

The chain combines TRBV4-1 with TRBJ2-1; D ambiguous. This CDR3 has 15 amino acids. Germline CDR1 reads MGHRA; CDR2 reads YSYEKL. V gave up 3 bases and J gave up 4 bases, with 13 bases separating them. The DNA of the CDR3 is TGCGCCAGCAGCCACGGATCAATAATTTACAATGAGCAGTTCTTC. It is translated as CASSHGSIIYNEQFF.

The chain joins TRBV28 to TRBJ1-5, with 8 positions matching TRBD1. The CDR3 is made up of 15 amino acids. The trim removed 2 bases at V and 1 base at J, leaving 1 base unmatched. The germline CDR1 and CDR2 sequences are MDHEN and SYDVKM. CDR3 in amino acids: CASSLTGGSNQPQHF. The CDR3 coding sequence is TGTGCCAGCAGTTTAACAGGGGGGAGCAATCAGCCCCAGCATTTT.

The chain recombines TRBV19 with TRBJ2-3; possibly TRBD1 for D (5 bases). The CDR3 is 12 residues long. V lost 5 bases, J lost 4 bases, and 7 bases lay in between. Germline-derived CDR1 and CDR2 are LNHDA and SQIVND (reference sequence). This chain's CDR3 is CASSETADTQYF. The CDR3 coding sequence is TGTGCCAGTAGTGAGACAGCAGATACGCAGTATTTT.

The V and J genes are TRBV3-1 (or the pseudogene TRBV3-2) and TRBJ2-1; D is unresolved. CDR1 and CDR2 from the germline V gene are LGHDT and YNNKEL (reference sequence). CDR3 length equals 11 residues. The V end lost 5 bases, the J end lost 7 bases, and 6 bases lay between the germline ends. CDR3 residues: CASSWRNEQFF. The CDR3 nucleotides read TGTGCCAGCAGCTGGCGAAATGAGCAGTTCTTC.

The V and J genes are TRBV28 and TRBJ1-4, with TRBD1 matching over 11 bases. The CDR3 covers 17 residues. V shed 5 bases and J 2 bases; nucleotides not matched to a gene: 7. Germline CDR1 and CDR2: MDHEN and SYDVKM. The CDR3 spells CASSTRTGGLTNEKLFF. In DNA form, the CDR3 reads TGTGCCAGCAGTACCAGGACAGGGGGCCTTACTAATGAAAAACTGTTTTTT.

The chain carries TRBV18 and TRBJ1-2; D call uncertain. Germline CDR1 is KGHSH and CDR2 is LQKENI. The CDR3 runs to 13 residues. Trimming took off 3 bases at V and 6 bases at J, with 11 bases between the two ends. The CDR3 loop reads CASSPQTSDGYTF. The CDR3 DNA reads as TGTGCCAGCTCACCGCAGACATCGGATGGCTACACCTTC.

The chain recombines TRBV19 with TRBJ1-2; 12 bases align to TRBD1. The trim removed 4 bases at V and 4 bases at J, leaving 4 bases unmatched. This CDR3 is 15 amino acids long. Germline CDR1 reads LNHDA; CDR2 reads SQIVND (reference sequence). DNA of the CDR3: TGTGCCAGTAGTACACCGGGACAGGGGGCCTATGGCTACACCTTC. As protein: CASSTPGQGAYGYTF.

This chain links TRBV7-2 with TRBJ2-1; TRBD1 agrees at 7 bases. The length of the CDR3 is 15 residues. With V trimmed by 4 bases and J by 4 bases, 7 bases remained unmatched. The germline gives CDR1 SGHTA, CDR2 FQGNSA. This CDR3 reads CASSSRQGRYNEQFF. CDR3 nucleotides: TGTGCCAGCAGCTCAAGACAGGGTCGTTACAATGAGCAGTTCTTC. Variable domain in full (rest from reference TRBV7-2 and TRBJ2-1): GAGVSQSPSNKVTEKGKDVELRCDPISGHTALYWYRQSLGQGLEFLIYFQGNSAPDKSGLPSDRFSAERTGGSVSTLTIQRTQQEDSAVYLCASSSRQGRYNEQFFGPGTRLTVL.

CDR3 in DNA: TGTGCCAGCAGCTCCGGGACATTCCAAGAGACCCAGTACTTC. Translated: CASSSGTFQETQYF. This chain uses TRBV5-4 with TRBJ2-5, with D perhaps TRBD1 (6 bases). The V end lost 3 bases, the J end lost 1 base, and 10 bases lay between the germline ends. Germline V lookup: CDR1 SGHNT, CDR2 YYREEE (reference sequence). There are 14 residues in the CDR3.